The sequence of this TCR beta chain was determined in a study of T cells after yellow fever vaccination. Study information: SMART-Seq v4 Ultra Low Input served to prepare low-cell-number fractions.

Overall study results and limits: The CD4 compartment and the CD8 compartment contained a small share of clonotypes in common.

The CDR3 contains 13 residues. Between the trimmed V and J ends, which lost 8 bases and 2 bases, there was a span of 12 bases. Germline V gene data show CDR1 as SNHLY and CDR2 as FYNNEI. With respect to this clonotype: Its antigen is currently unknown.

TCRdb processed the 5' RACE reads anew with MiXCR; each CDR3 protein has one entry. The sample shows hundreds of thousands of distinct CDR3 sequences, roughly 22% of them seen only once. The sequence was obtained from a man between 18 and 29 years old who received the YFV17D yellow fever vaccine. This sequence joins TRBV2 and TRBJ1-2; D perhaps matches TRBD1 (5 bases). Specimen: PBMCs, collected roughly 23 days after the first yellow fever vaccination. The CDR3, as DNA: TGTGCCAGCTCCCGGGACGAGAACTATGGCTACACCTTC. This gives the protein CASSRDENYGYTF.